These T cell receptor beta chains were read from a single sample in a study of T-cell memory formation after mild COVID-19. TCRdb passed the 5' RACE reads through MiXCR, listing each CDR3 protein once. Of about 470,000 distinct CDR3 sequences listed, nearly 25% are singletons. Material for sequencing was PBMCs or a T cell subset sorted from them (not recorded which). These receptors all stem from an adult woman who had mild COVID-19 (a few samples of this study predate the infection). Cell type and time point are not known. The CDR3 runs from the conserved cysteine through the conserved F or W. A D gene is named only where the DNA matches it firmly. Expanded clones get a size class; other rows say once, few or many, or leave the size out.

few	TRBV4-1	TRBD2	TRBJ2-3	CASSRIIKGTRDTQYF	TGCGCCAGCAGCCGAATAATAAAGGGGACTAGAGATACGCAGTATTTT
NA	TRBV9	NA	TRBJ2-7	CASSAKGPSYEQYF	TGTGCCAGCAGCGCTAAAGGGCCCTCCTACGAGCAGTACTTC
few	TRBV2	TRBD1	TRBJ1-5	CASRRTGGNMPQHF	TGTGCCAGCAGACGGACAGGGGGGAATATGCCCCAGCATTTT
few	TRBV13	NA	TRBJ2-3	CASSSDRGGSTDTQYF	TGTGCCAGCAGCTCTGACAGGGGAGGGAGCACAGATACGCAGTATTTT
NA	TRBV6-5	TRBD1	TRBJ2-5	CASSYMGETGQETQYF	TGTGCCAGCAGTTACATGGGGGAGACAGGGCAAGAGACCCAGTACTTC
NA	TRBV7-2	TRBD1	TRBJ1-1	CASSLVSGGTEAFF	TGTGCCAGCAGCTTAGTATCAGGGGGCACTGAAGCTTTCTTT
NA	TRBV12-3/TRBV12-4	TRBD2	TRBJ2-3	CASSLLAGDRTQYF	TGTGCCAGCAGTTTACTAGCGGGGGATCGGACGCAGTATTTT
NA	TRBV11-2	NA	TRBJ2-3	CASSPPLATLTDTQYF	TGTGCCAGCAGTCCTCCGCTAGCAACCCTCACAGATACGCAGTATTTT
few	TRBV29-1	TRBD1	TRBJ2-2	CSGDRGNTGELFF	TGCAGCGGGGACAGGGGGAACACCGGGGAGCTGTTTTTT
few	TRBV7-2	TRBD2	TRBJ2-3	CASSSLAGGMASTDTQYF	TGTGCCAGCAGCTCCCTAGCGGGGGGCATGGCTAGCACAGATACGCAGTATTTT
NA	TRBV15	TRBD2	TRBJ2-1	CATSRVPSIGGDLEQFF	TGTGCCACCAGCAGAGTCCCCTCCATCGGGGGGGACTTAGAGCAGTTCTTC
NA	TRBV30	TRBD1	TRBJ1-1	CAWREYRGGTEAFF	TGTGCCTGGAGGGAATACAGGGGAGGCACTGAAGCTTTCTTT
many	TRBV5-1	NA	TRBJ2-7	CASSFLSVGDGREQYF	TGCGCCAGCAGCTTCTTGTCGGTGGGAGACGGCCGGGAGCAGTACTTC
NA	TRBV12-5	NA	TRBJ1-2	CASGSDSKGYTF	TGTGCTAGTGGTTCAGACAGTAAGGGCTACACCTTC
NA	TRBV30	TRBD1	TRBJ1-6	CAWSVIQGRASSPLHF	TGTGCCTGGAGTGTAATACAGGGGCGCGCTAGTTCACCCCTCCACTTT
once	TRBV29-1	NA	TRBJ2-5	CSVYQGSETQYF	TGCAGCGTGTACCAGGGGTCGGAGACCCAGTACTTC
NA	TRBV28	NA	TRBJ1-5	CASSPGPFSNPQHF	TGTGCCAGCAGTCCCGGACCTTTCTCTAATCCCCAGCATTTT
NA	TRBV10-2	NA	TRBJ2-7	CASSESTLPNYEQYF	TGCGCCAGCAGTGAGTCCACCCTCCCCAACTACGAGCAGTACTTC
NA	TRBV4-1	NA	TRBJ2-3	CASSQDPAPSTDTQYF	TGCGCCAGCAGCCAAGACCCGGCCCCTAGCACAGATACGCAGTATTTT
NA	TRBV12-3/TRBV12-4	TRBD1	TRBJ1-1	CASSRRRQGNTEAFF	TGTGCCAGCAGCCGCCGAAGACAGGGCAACACTGAAGCTTTCTTT
NA	TRBV7-9	TRBD2	TRBJ2-5	CASSLEWLAGATQETQYF	TGTGCCAGCAGCTTAGAATGGCTAGCGGGAGCGACTCAAGAGACCCAGTACTTC
NA	TRBV20-1	NA	TRBJ1-4	CSARGNDRSSGGEKLFF	TGCAGTGCTAGAGGGAACGACAGGTCCTCGGGGGGGGAAAAACTGTTTTTT
NA	TRBV6-4	NA	TRBJ2-7	CASSRRQSEQYF	TGTGCCAGCAGTCGCAGACAGTCCGAGCAGTACTTC
NA	TRBV5-1	NA	TRBJ2-7	CASSLASDPAYEQYF	TGCGCCAGCAGCTTGGCCTCGGACCCTGCCTACGAGCAGTACTTC
few	TRBV21-1	NA	TRBJ1-2	CASSIDLEGYNYGYTF	TGTGCCAGCAGCATTGACCTGGAGGGATATAACTATGGCTACACCTTC
few	TRBV15	NA	TRBJ2-5	CATSRALAGQETQYF	TGTGCCACCAGCAGAGCATTGGCAGGACAAGAGACCCAGTACTTC
few	TRBV5-1	NA	TRBJ2-2	CASSLVTGTTTGELFF	TGCGCCAGCAGCTTGGTAACAGGGACCACGACCGGGGAGCTGTTTTTT
NA	TRBV3-1	TRBD1	TRBJ2-1	CASTSSEGAWNEQFF	TGTGCCAGCACCTCATCTGAGGGGGCATGGAATGAGCAGTTCTTC
NA	TRBV3-1	TRBD2	TRBJ2-1	CASRWGGLNEQFF	TGTGCCAGCCGCTGGGGGGGTCTGAATGAGCAGTTCTTC
NA	TRBV18	TRBD2	TRBJ2-3	CASSPRSGSRTDTQYF	TGTGCCAGCTCACCTCGAAGCGGGAGTCGAACAGATACGCAGTATTTT
few	TRBV12-3/TRBV12-4	NA	TRBJ1-2	CASSLGGLGGYTF	TGTGCCAGCAGTTTAGGCGGCCTTGGGGGCTACACCTTC
few	TRBV7-2	NA	TRBJ2-1	CASSPSGEGVYNEQFF	TGTGCCAGCAGCCCATCAGGGGAGGGGGTTTACAATGAGCAGTTCTTC
few	TRBV15	NA	TRBJ2-1	CATSISRKNNEQFF	TGTGCCACCAGCATATCCCGGAAGAACAATGAGCAGTTCTTC